This T cell receptor beta chain stems from a study of blood T cells in healthy people across ages. The V and J ends lost 7 bases and 3 bases respectively, with 6 bases between them. Germline V lookup: CDR1 MNHEY, CDR2 SVGAGI. This CDR3 has 11 amino acids. Overall study results and limits: Using unsorted PBMCs precluded a conclusive naive versus antigen-experienced comparison. It was found that TCR beta diversity correlated strongly with the percentage of naive T cells.

Alongside a J-beta primer mix, a sample-barcoded 5' primer served in a second PCR lasting about 7 to 11 cycles. TCRdb fed the 5' RACE reads into MiXCR, producing one record per CDR3 protein. The sample has over 1,500,000 distinct CDR3 sequences, approximately 39% seen once. In this sample, this clonotype turned up a few times. Its antigen remains unknown. This TCR derives from a human donor in good health. V is TRBV6-5 and J is TRBJ1-1; a possible D gene is TRBD1 (5 bases). The specimen was blood. The CDR3 sequence is CASKGYTEAFF. In DNA form, the CDR3 reads TGTGCCAGCAAGGGGTACACTGAAGCTTTCTTT.